The clone carrying this TCR beta chain was seen just once. The V and J ends lost 0 bases and 5 bases respectively, with 9 bases between them. CDR1 and CDR2 from the germline V gene are MNHEY and SVGAGI. The CDR3 totals 14 residues. Here immunoSEQ multiplex PCR was the method, and the copy in TCRdb shows in-frame clones only, minus some. The table lists roughly 2.6 million clones, 85% to 95% of them singletons, with roughly 0.15% in the top ten. This sample was included in a study of shared clonotypes between healthy human individuals. The V gene is TRBV6-5, the J gene TRBJ2-3, with D unresolved. The TCR comes from a man aged 18 to 29 in good health. Sequenced material: naive CD4+ T cells sorted from blood. The subset denotes: CD45RA+ positively selected. CDR3 loop: CASSYSGFVDTQYF. Written as DNA, the CDR3 is TGTGCCAGCAGTTACTCGGGGTTTGTAGATACGCAGTATTTT.